The table lists the clone carrying this T cell receptor (beta chain) with a count of one. Time point noted: pre-treatment sample, taken before nivolumab and TIL therapy. Adults with stage 4 NSCLC were enrolled in a phase I trial. This record comes from a study of TIL therapy for anti-PD-1-resistant metastatic lung cancer. The wider study: Tumor harvest preceded PD-1/PD-L1 blockade, followed by nivolumab treatment. By whole-exome sequencing, median non-synonymous tumor mutation burden was roughly 1.4 mutations per megabase. Half of patients were current or former smokers.

The immunoSEQ assay was v3. Using immunoSEQ multiplex PCR, the repertoire was profiled, and TCRdb retains in-frame clones only, with some absent. Here the sample spans 54,000 or so clones, around 79% being singletons. The germline V and J ends were trimmed by 5 bases and 7 bases, with 17 bases remaining between them. The germline V gene encodes CDR1 LNHDA and CDR2 SQIVND (reference sequence). The CDR3 sequence is 15 residues long. The sample here was blood, taken at baseline. This chain joins TRBV19 and TRBJ2-2; no clear D gene. This receptor was identified in a person aged 25 to 79 with non-small cell lung cancer. In nucleotides, the CDR3 is TGTGCCAGTAGTCTGAAATCTATTCTGGGCGGGGAGCTGTTTTTT. It yields the protein CASSLKSILGGELFF.